The following is a T cell receptor (beta chain) sequence with its context. Its antigen is unknown. The table came from immunoSEQ multiplex PCR; TCRdb's copy has only in-frame clones and leaves some out. The sample shows 17,000 or so clones, around nine tenths of them seen only once. The data originate from a study of T cell responses to AZD1222 COVID-19 vaccine. Study findings and constraints: Females made up more of the donors, who were largely white British, and clonal diversity may have come out too low. Vaccine-related CD4 TCRs covered spike, predominating at 160-218 and 743-854. Repertoires were obtained solely post-peak T cell response.

This material consisted of peripheral blood, taken 28 days after the second AZD1222 dose. The clonotype comes from an adult who received the AZD1222 COVID-19 vaccine.

CDR3 nucleotides: TGTGCCAGTAACCCTAGCGGGAGGGTCGAAAATGAGCAGTTCTTC. Its translation: CASNPSGRVENEQFF. The chain combines TRBV19 with TRBJ2-1; 12 bases match TRBD2. V shed 7 bases and J 7 bases; nucleotides not matched to a gene: 8. The CDR3 sequence is 15 residues long. From germline, CDR1 is LNHDA and CDR2 SQIVND (reference sequence).